This is a list of T cell receptor beta chains from one sample in a study of T cells in Graves' hyperthyroidism and ophthalmopathy. TCRdb reprocessed the multiplex PCR reads via MiXCR and lists one record per CDR3 protein. The repertoire includes roughly 240,000 distinct CDR3 sequences, 16% of them detected once, and more than 25% sits in the top ten. Sequencing used blood. Source of these receptors: a woman younger than 30 with Graves' ophthalmopathy. Each CDR3 is given with its conserved first and last residue. Fields, in order: clone size, J gene, V gene, CDR3 protein. The size of a clone is reported for some rows only, either as once, few or many, or as a class for expanded clones.

many	TRBJ1-6	TRBV2	CASTGQGDSPLHF
-	TRBJ1-5	TRBV28	CASSFPHPGPQHF
many	TRBJ1-1	TRBV5-5	CASSLVPELNTEAFF
many	TRBJ1-5	TRBV6-5	CASSYSGPSNQPQHF
many	TRBJ2-7	TRBV3-1	CASSAGTTSGRTEQYF
many	TRBJ2-1	TRBV15	CATSREATAAYNEQFF
many	TRBJ1-4	TRBV19	CASSTQTGPRREKLFF
-	TRBJ1-2	TRBV4-1	CASSPSVKVGDWGYTF
many	TRBJ2-1	TRBV27	CASSWQGYNEQFF
many	TRBJ1-1	TRBV9	CASSAAGRGDTEAFF
-	TRBJ2-1	TRBV28	CASSRRSGAEQFF
many	TRBJ2-1	TRBV27	CASSSSGRAGSEQFF
many	TRBJ2-3	TRBV7-9	CASSDLSTDTQYF
many	TRBJ2-1	TRBV20-1	CSARGRSYNEQFF
-	TRBJ1-1	TRBV2	CASSEGQGARTEAFF
-	TRBJ2-7	TRBV28	CATIRDNSYEQYF
many	TRBJ2-6	TRBV12-3/TRBV12-4	CASSLVDLLATVAGANVLTF
many	TRBJ2-3	TRBV12-3/TRBV12-4	CASSSTGAADTQYF
many	TRBJ2-5	TRBV30	CAWSVGLAGELETQYF
many	TRBJ1-4	TRBV7-8	CASSSYRGRTNEKLFF
many	TRBJ2-7	TRBV6-2/TRBV6-3	CASSYSPTPEQYF
many	TRBJ2-5	TRBV3-1	CASSQGRTSEGETQYF
many	TRBJ1-1	TRBV6-1	CASSYEATPYTEAFF
many	TRBJ1-6	TRBV6-1	CASSSGGGSYNSPLHF
once	TRBJ1-2	TRBV28	CASSTPGTAYGYTF
many	TRBJ2-2	TRBV11-2	CASSILAGINTGELFF
many	TRBJ2-1	TRBV20-1	CSARLAGPDNEQFF
many	TRBJ1-2	TRBV11-2	CASSPQTGLGYGYTF
many	TRBJ2-3	TRBV7-9	CASSLEGGPVDTQYF
-	TRBJ2-1	TRBV5-1	CASSFLGRLTYNEQFF
many	TRBJ2-7	TRBV25-1	CASAESTSLTGEQYF
many	TRBJ1-3	TRBV7-8	CASSLRATHDSGNTIYF
many	TRBJ2-5	TRBV28	CASSFELAGVETQYF
-	TRBJ2-1	TRBV20-1	CSARDTGAVSYNEQFF
few	TRBJ1-2	TRBV6-1	CAGGPYGYTF
many	TRBJ1-5	TRBV28	CASSINRGMDQPQHF
-	TRBJ2-3	TRBV4-3	CASSQAGTSRSTDTQYF
-	TRBJ2-5	TRBV5-1	CASSFPGTSGGAFGETQYF
many	TRBJ1-1	TRBV6-5	CASSHSGQLNTEAFF
many	TRBJ2-3	TRBV5-1	CASSLRGTDTQYF
-	TRBJ2-3	TRBV29-1	CSVSYPGTSGGLLSAQYF
-	TRBJ2-2	TRBV9	CASSPPEGNLRELFF
-	TRBJ2-7	TRBV20-1	CSARGPASEQYF
-	TRBJ2-2	TRBV19	CATNRDRGRAGELFF
few	TRBJ2-5	TRBV5-8	CASSLGGYQQTQYF
many	TRBJ2-1	TRBV7-2	CASSGRTSYNEQFF
many	TRBJ2-2	TRBV7-9	CASSLEGQIYTGELFF
many	TRBJ1-5	TRBV15	CATSTRGGKGQPQHF
many	TRBJ1-1	TRBV20-1	CSAPTGGGMNTEAFF
-	TRBJ2-1	TRBV4-1	CASSQVGGANNEQFF
many	TRBJ1-1	TRBV7-9	CASSPRENTEAFF
many	TRBJ2-7	TRBV5-4	CASSFRLAGVDEQYF
-	TRBJ1-2	TRBV29-1	CSVEGYGYTF